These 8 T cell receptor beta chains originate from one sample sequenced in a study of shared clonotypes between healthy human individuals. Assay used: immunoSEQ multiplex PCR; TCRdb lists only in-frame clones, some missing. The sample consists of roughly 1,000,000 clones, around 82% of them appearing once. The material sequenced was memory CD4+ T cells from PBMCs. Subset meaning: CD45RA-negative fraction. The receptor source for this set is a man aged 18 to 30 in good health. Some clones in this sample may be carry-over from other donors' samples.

The CDR3 here is CASSEALAGGRDTQYF. CDR3 DNA sequence: TGTGCCAGCAGTGAAGCGTTAGCGGGAGGTCGTGATACGCAGTATTTT. V is TRBV6-1 and J is TRBJ2-3; 10 bases align to TRBD2. This CDR3 spans 16 amino acids. The germline gives CDR1 MNHNS, CDR2 SASEGT. V trimming: 0 bases; J trimming: 6 bases; junction bases outside the gene matches: 6.

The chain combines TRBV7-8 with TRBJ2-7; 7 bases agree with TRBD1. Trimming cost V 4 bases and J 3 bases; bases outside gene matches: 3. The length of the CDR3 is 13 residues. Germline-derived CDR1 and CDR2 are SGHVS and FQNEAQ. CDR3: CASSYDRDYEQYF. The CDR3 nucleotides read TGTGCCAGCAGCTATGACAGGGACTACGAGCAGTACTTC.

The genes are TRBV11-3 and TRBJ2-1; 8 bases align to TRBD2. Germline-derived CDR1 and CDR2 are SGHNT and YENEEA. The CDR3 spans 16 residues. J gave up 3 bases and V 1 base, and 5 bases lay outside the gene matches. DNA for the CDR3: TGTGCCAGCAGCTTAGCCACCGGGACTAGCTACAATGAGCAGTTCTTC. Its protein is CASSLATGTSYNEQFF.

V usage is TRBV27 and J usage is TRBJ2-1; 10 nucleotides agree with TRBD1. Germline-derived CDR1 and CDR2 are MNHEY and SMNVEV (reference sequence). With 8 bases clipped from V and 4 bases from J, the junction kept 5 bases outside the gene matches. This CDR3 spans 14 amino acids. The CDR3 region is CASRGTGVYNEQFF. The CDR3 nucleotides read TGTGCCAGCCGAGGGACAGGGGTATACAATGAGCAGTTCTTC.

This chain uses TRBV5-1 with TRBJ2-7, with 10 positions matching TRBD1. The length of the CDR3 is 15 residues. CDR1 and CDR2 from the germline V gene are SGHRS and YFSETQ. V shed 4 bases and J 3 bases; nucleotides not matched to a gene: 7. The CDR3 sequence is CASSRSGTGVYEQYF. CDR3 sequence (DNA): TGCGCCAGCAGCCGTTCCGGGACAGGGGTCTACGAGCAGTACTTC. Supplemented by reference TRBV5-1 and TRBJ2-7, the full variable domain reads KAGVTQTPRYLIKTRGQQVTLSCSPISGHRSVSWYQQTPGQGLQFLFEYFSETQRNKGNFPGRFSGRQFSNSRSEMNVSTLELGDSALYLCASSRSGTGVYEQYFGPGTRLTVT.

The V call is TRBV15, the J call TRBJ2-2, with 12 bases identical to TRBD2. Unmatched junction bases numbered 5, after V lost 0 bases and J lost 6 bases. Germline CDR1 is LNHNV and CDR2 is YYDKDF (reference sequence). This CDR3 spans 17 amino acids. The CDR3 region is CATSRDLTSGSPGELFF. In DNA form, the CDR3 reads TGTGCCACCAGCAGAGATCTGACTAGCGGGAGCCCCGGGGAGCTGTTTTTT. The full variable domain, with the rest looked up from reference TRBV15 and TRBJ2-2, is DAMVIQNPRYQVTQFGKPVTLSCSQTLNHNVMYWYQQKSSQAPKLLFHYYDKDFNNEADTPDNFQSRRPNTSFCFLDIRSPGLGDTAMYLCATSRDLTSGSPGELFFGEGSRLTVL.

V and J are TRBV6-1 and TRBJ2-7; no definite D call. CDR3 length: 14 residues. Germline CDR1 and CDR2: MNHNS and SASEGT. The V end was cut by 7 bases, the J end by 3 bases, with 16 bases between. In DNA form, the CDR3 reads TGTGCCAGCACTCCGGGTTCGGTGGACTACGAGCAGTACTTC. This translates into CASTPGSVDYEQYF.

CDR3 nucleotide sequence: TGCGCCAGCAGCCAGGTCCTAGCGGCCTCCTACAATGAGCAGTTCTTC. Its protein product is CASSQVLAASYNEQFF. The chain couples TRBV4-3 to TRBJ2-1, with 7 bases identical to TRBD2. The junction had 5 bases not matched to a gene; V was cut back by 3 bases and J by 0 bases. The CDR3 consists of 16 residues. The germline CDR1 and CDR2 sequences are LGHNA and YSLEER.